A selection of T cell receptor beta chains follows, all from one sample in a study of blood T cell repertoires in COVID-19. TCRdb's copy holds only in-frame clones and misses some; the assay was immunoSEQ multiplex PCR. The table has 150,000 to 200,000 clones, less than 90% seen once. Sample: peripheral blood. The receptors were gathered from a woman in her seventies with COVID-19, enrolled during active disease. Both conserved end residues are part of each CDR3. D genes are given only for firm matches. Size tells how often a clone was seen (once, few, many) or the class of an expanded clone, and some rows leave it out.

cdr3_aa: CASSVGSRPPQTNEQFF; cdr3_nt: TGTGCCAGCAGCGTAGGGAGTCGACCCCCCCAAACAAATGAGCAGTTCTTC; clone_size: .; v_call: TRBV9; d_call: .; j_call: TRBJ2-1
cdr3_aa: CASSPQTGVYGYTF; cdr3_nt: TGTGCCAGCAGCCCTCAGACAGGCGTCTATGGCTACACCTTC; clone_size: .; v_call: TRBV14; d_call: .; j_call: TRBJ1-2
cdr3_aa: CASSLMGGLVTGELFF; cdr3_nt: TGTGCCAGCAGCTTAATGGGGGGGCTTGTCACCGGGGAGCTGTTTTTT; clone_size: .; v_call: TRBV7-6; d_call: .; j_call: TRBJ2-2
cdr3_aa: CASSIGAGGTNTEAFF; cdr3_nt: TGTGCCAGTAGTATTGGCGCAGGGGGCACGAACACTGAAGCTTTCTTT; clone_size: .; v_call: TRBV19; d_call: TRBD1; j_call: TRBJ1-1
cdr3_aa: CASSLGTGTKNIQYF; cdr3_nt: TGTGCCAGCAGTTTGGGGACAGGGACAAAAAACATTCAGTACTTC; clone_size: .; v_call: TRBV27; d_call: TRBD1; j_call: TRBJ2-4
cdr3_aa: CASSHTGTVNTGELFF; cdr3_nt: TGTGCCAGCAGCCACACCGGGACAGTGAACACCGGGGAGCTGTTTTTT; clone_size: .; v_call: TRBV11-2; d_call: TRBD1; j_call: TRBJ2-2
cdr3_aa: CASSPRVAGVNVVGSNEQFF; cdr3_nt: TGTGCCAGCTCACCACGGGTAGCGGGAGTAAATGTCGTTGGGTCGAATGAGCAGTTCTTC; clone_size: .; v_call: TRBV18; d_call: TRBD2; j_call: TRBJ2-1
cdr3_aa: CASSSGGGYGYTF; cdr3_nt: TGTGCCAGCAGCTCAGGGGGAGGCTATGGCTACACCTTC; clone_size: once; v_call: TRBV5-6; d_call: TRBD1; j_call: TRBJ1-2
cdr3_aa: CATSDPPLAFF; cdr3_nt: TGTGCCACCAGTGACCCCCCCCTAGCTTTCTTT; clone_size: .; v_call: TRBV24-1; d_call: .; j_call: TRBJ1-1
cdr3_aa: CATRYRGVTGELFF; cdr3_nt: TGTGCCACCCGCTATCGGGGGGTTACCGGGGAGCTGTTTTTT; clone_size: .; v_call: TRBV19; d_call: TRBD2; j_call: TRBJ2-2
cdr3_aa: CATSDPGTGGMSQETQYF; cdr3_nt: TGTGCCACCAGTGATCCCGGGACAGGGGGCATGAGTCAAGAGACCCAGTACTTC; clone_size: .; v_call: TRBV24-1; d_call: TRBD1; j_call: TRBJ2-5
cdr3_aa: CASSEQGADTQYF; cdr3_nt: TGTGCCAGCAGTGAACAGGGGGCAGATACGCAGTATTTT; clone_size: few; v_call: TRBV6-1; d_call: TRBD1; j_call: TRBJ2-3
cdr3_aa: CSASNSENTGELFF; cdr3_nt: TGCAGTGCTAGTAATAGCGAGAACACCGGGGAGCTGTTTTTT; clone_size: once; v_call: TRBV20-1; d_call: .; j_call: TRBJ2-2
cdr3_aa: CASSEQGRETQYF; cdr3_nt: TGTGCCAGCAGTGAACAGGGGAGAGAGACCCAGTACTTC; clone_size: .; v_call: TRBV25-1; d_call: .; j_call: TRBJ2-5
cdr3_aa: CASSLKAVTDTQYF; cdr3_nt: TGTGCCAGCAGCTTAAAAGCGGTCACAGATACGCAGTATTTT; clone_size: .; v_call: TRBV5-4; d_call: .; j_call: TRBJ2-3
cdr3_aa: CASSTGTGGLYHGYTF; cdr3_nt: TGTGCCAGCAGCACGGGGACAGGGGGCCTCTATCATGGCTACACCTTC; clone_size: .; v_call: TRBV7-2; d_call: TRBD1; j_call: TRBJ1-2
cdr3_aa: CASSRGGGQVESGYTF; cdr3_nt: TGTGCCAGCAGCCGCGGCGGAGGACAGGTAGAATCTGGCTACACCTTC; clone_size: .; v_call: TRBV5-4; d_call: TRBD1; j_call: TRBJ1-2
cdr3_aa: CASSFGRGKYF; cdr3_nt: TGTGCCAGCAGTTTTGGCAGGGGCAAATACTTC; clone_size: once; v_call: TRBV28; d_call: .; j_call: TRBJ2-7
cdr3_aa: CAWSVPGRSDYGYTF; cdr3_nt: TGTGCCTGGAGTGTACCGGGAAGGTCTGACTATGGCTACACCTTC; clone_size: .; v_call: TRBV30; d_call: .; j_call: TRBJ1-2
cdr3_aa: CASSSGQGENTGELFF; cdr3_nt: TGTGCCAGCAGTTCGGGACAGGGAGAGAACACCGGGGAGCTGTTTTTT; clone_size: few; v_call: TRBV6-5; d_call: TRBD1; j_call: TRBJ2-2
cdr3_aa: CASSQALAGGHYNEQFF; cdr3_nt: TGTGCCAGCAGTCAGGCACTAGCGGGAGGGCACTACAATGAGCAGTTCTTC; clone_size: .; v_call: TRBV27; d_call: TRBD2; j_call: TRBJ2-1
cdr3_aa: CASKAAVGELFF; cdr3_nt: TGCGCCAGCAAGGCAGCGGTCGGGGAGCTGTTTTTT; clone_size: few; v_call: TRBV10-2; d_call: .; j_call: TRBJ2-2
cdr3_aa: CASSLASADTQYF; cdr3_nt: TGTGCCAGCAGCTTGGCTAGCGCAGATACGCAGTATTTT; clone_size: .; v_call: TRBV5-8; d_call: .; j_call: TRBJ2-3
cdr3_aa: CASSPPGQGEKLFF; cdr3_nt: TGTGCCAGCTCACCACCGGGACAAGGCGAAAAACTGTTTTTT; clone_size: .; v_call: TRBV18; d_call: .; j_call: TRBJ1-4
cdr3_aa: CASSPNPSSAGGNTGELFF; cdr3_nt: TGTGCCAGCTCACCAAACCCGTCCTCGGCGGGAGGAAACACCGGGGAGCTGTTTTTT; clone_size: .; v_call: TRBV18; d_call: TRBD2; j_call: TRBJ2-2
cdr3_aa: CASSQGWAPGASGANVLTF; cdr3_nt: TGTGCCAGCAGTCAGGGGTGGGCACCAGGAGCATCTGGGGCCAACGTCCTGACTTTC; clone_size: .; v_call: TRBV27; d_call: .; j_call: TRBJ2-6
cdr3_aa: CASSQDPGFYEQYF; cdr3_nt: TGTGCCAGCAGCCAAGATCCGGGGTTCTACGAGCAGTACTTC; clone_size: .; v_call: TRBV14; d_call: .; j_call: TRBJ2-7
cdr3_aa: CASSHGGKSTGELFF; cdr3_nt: TGCGCCAGCAGCCATGGGGGGAAAAGCACCGGGGAGCTGTTTTTT; clone_size: .; v_call: TRBV4-3; d_call: .; j_call: TRBJ2-2
cdr3_aa: CATSDPRTGKGSYNEQFF; cdr3_nt: TGTGCCACCAGTGATCCGAGAACAGGGAAGGGCTCCTACAATGAGCAGTTCTTC; clone_size: .; v_call: TRBV24-1; d_call: .; j_call: TRBJ2-1
cdr3_aa: CASSLHNEQFF; cdr3_nt: TGTGCCAGCAGCCTCCATAATGAGCAGTTCTTC; clone_size: .; v_call: TRBV14; d_call: .; j_call: TRBJ2-1
cdr3_aa: CASSTHVSGRFDEQFF; cdr3_nt: TGTGCCAGCAGTACCCATGTAAGCGGGCGTTTCGATGAGCAGTTCTTC; clone_size: .; v_call: TRBV28; d_call: .; j_call: TRBJ2-1
cdr3_aa: CASSSRTGMGNQPQHF; cdr3_nt: TGTGCCAGCAGTTCTAGAACAGGGATGGGCAATCAGCCCCAGCATTTT; clone_size: .; v_call: TRBV28; d_call: .; j_call: TRBJ1-5
cdr3_aa: CASSEGLLAGVAYNEQFF; cdr3_nt: TGTGCCAGCAGTGAAGGCCTTTTAGCGGGAGTTGCCTACAATGAGCAGTTCTTC; clone_size: .; v_call: TRBV2; d_call: TRBD2; j_call: TRBJ2-1